A single sample gave rise to the 17 T cell receptor beta chains below, sequenced in a study of cytomegalovirus exposure and HLA in healthy donors (TCRdb year 2017). Library generation was performed with the immunoSEQ multiplex PCR assay. A mixture of 60 forward primers for TCR Vbeta segments and 13 reverse primers for TCR Jbeta segments was used in the multiplex PCR. TCRdb mirrors the immuneACCESS table, restricted to in-frame sequences. Some clones are absent from its copies; in checked studies, under half trace to an unresolved V gene, and the reason for the others is unknown. This sample has 190,000 or so clones in its table, and about 83% of those were observed once. The ten top clones hold around 9.6% of the sample. Sequencing input: PBMCs. These receptors originate from a woman aged 50 to 60 in good health and CMV-seropositive.

The V and J genes are TRBV5-4 and TRBJ1-1, with D possibly TRBD1 on 6 matching bases. The CDR3 contains 12 residues. The ends were cut back, 4 bases at V and 6 bases at J, with 10 bases in the middle. CDR1 SGHNT and CDR2 YYREEE come from the germline V gene (reference sequence). The CDR3 sequence is CASSQGTSEAFF. CDR3 in DNA: TGTGCCAGCAGCCAGGGGACGTCTGAAGCTTTCTTT. The variable domain in full, with the rest retrieved from reference TRBV5-4 and TRBJ1-1, is ETGVTQSPTHLIKTRGQQVTLRCSSQSGHNTVSWYQQALGQGPQFIFQYYREEENGRGNFPPRFSGLQFPNYSSELNVNALELDDSALYLCASSQGTSEAFFGQGTRLTVV.

The genes are TRBV18 and TRBJ2-7, with 8 bases lining up with TRBD1. This CDR3 is built from 16 residues. Germline-derived CDR1 and CDR2 are KGHSH and LQKENI. The ends lost 2 bases at V and 6 bases at J; junction bases unmatched: 12. Here the CDR3 reads CASSPSGQGGPTEQYF. Here the CDR3 DNA reads TGTGCCAGCTCACCATCAGGACAGGGAGGTCCCACCGAGCAGTACTTC.

Worth noting for this clone: The junction does not match germline at one end; this may be a read error. V and J are TRBV7-9 and TRBJ1-2, with D possibly TRBD1 on 6 matching bases. This CDR3 is 15 amino acids long. Per germline, CDR1 SEHNR and CDR2 FQNEAQ (reference sequence). The CDR3 is CVSSARDISNYGYTF. The CDR3 nucleotides read TGTGTCAGCAGCGCCCGGGACATATCTAACTATGGCTACACCTTC.

The sample holds one count of this clone. V and J are TRBV5-5 and TRBJ2-2; 7 bases agree with TRBD1. CDR1 and CDR2 (germline): SGHKS, YYEKEE (reference sequence). The CDR3 covers 17 residues. V lost 0 bases to trimming and J lost 7 bases; unmatched junction nucleotides: 12. The CDR3 region is CASSLDVTGAINGELFF. Here the CDR3 DNA reads TGTGCCAGCAGCTTGGATGTCACAGGGGCCATTAACGGGGAGCTGTTTTTT.

V and J are TRBV4-1 and TRBJ1-5, with TRBD1 identical over 8 bases. V shed 3 bases and J 7 bases; nucleotides not matched to a gene: 11. The CDR3 is made up of 16 amino acids. Per the germline V gene, CDR1 is MGHRA and CDR2 is YSYEKL. CDR3 DNA: TGCGCCAGCAGCCACGTCGTAGGACAGGGAGACCAGCCCCAGCATTTT. It codes for CASSHVVGQGDQPQHF.

The rearrangement links TRBV9 to TRBJ1-3; no definite D call. Trimming took 4 bases from V and 4 from J, leaving 21 bases between them. Germline CDR1 is SGDLS and CDR2 is YYNGEE. The CDR3 totals 17 residues. CDR3 residues: CASSPIAGSSAGNTIYF. CDR3 DNA: TGTGCCAGCAGCCCTATAGCCGGGTCCTCGGCGGGAAACACCATATATTTT.

The chain combines TRBV13 with TRBJ2-3, with 8 bases matching TRBD1. V lost 6 bases, J lost 7 bases, and 12 bases stayed unmatched. The length of the CDR3 is 15 residues. Germline V gene sequence: CDR1 PRHDT, CDR2 FYEKMQ (reference sequence). In DNA form, the CDR3 reads TGTGCCAGCAGGGGGTCAGGGGGCGGAGAGTATACGCAGTATTTT. Residues: CASRGSGGGEYTQYF.

The chain uses TRBV4-3 and TRBJ2-1; D is perhaps TRBD1 (6 bases). The CDR3 totals 14 residues. CDR1 and CDR2 from the germline V gene are LGHNA and YSLEER. V dropped 5 bases and J dropped 7 bases, with 15 bases sitting between them. The CDR3 protein is CASSFRDNPNEQFF. CDR3 DNA sequence: TGCGCCAGCAGCTTCCGGGACAACCCTAATGAGCAGTTCTTC.

This clone was seen a single time. This chain uses TRBV14 with TRBJ1-6; D is undetermined. Looked up from germline, CDR1 is SGHDN and CDR2 is FVKESK. V lost 1 base to trimming and J lost 7 bases, with 2 bases between them. The CDR3 covers 12 residues. The CDR3 spells CASSQVNSPLHF. The CDR3 region has the DNA TGTGCCAGCAGCCAAGTAAATTCACCCCTCCACTTT.

V and J are TRBV4-1 and TRBJ1-2, with TRBD1 as a possible D gene (5 bases). This CDR3 spans 16 amino acids. The V and J ends lost 0 bases and 3 bases respectively, with 14 bases between them. The germline V gene encodes CDR1 MGHRA and CDR2 YSYEKL. CDR3 in amino acids: CASSQETTRAYYGYTF. CDR3 nucleotide sequence: TGCGCCAGCAGCCAAGAGACAACCAGGGCTTACTATGGCTACACCTTC.

This clone was detected a few times. This chain links TRBV19 with TRBJ1-6; tentative D call: TRBD1 (5 bases). The CDR3 contains 18 residues. CDR1 and CDR2 (germline): LNHDA, SQIVND (reference sequence). V lost 7 bases and J 6 bases, leaving 25 bases between the germline ends. Here the CDR3 reads CASTPEGRALGLNSPLHF. The CDR3 nucleotides read TGTGCCAGTACCCCTGAAGGCAGGGCCCTTGGGCTTAATTCACCCCTCCACTTT.

The chain combines TRBV7-2 with TRBJ2-1; 10 nucleotides line up with TRBD2. Germline CDR1 SGHTA, CDR2 FQGNSA. This CDR3 comprises 16 residues. After removal of 5 bases from V and 11 bases from J, the junction contained 15 bases not matched to a gene. The CDR3 sequence is CASSPSLAGDLGQQFF. DNA for the CDR3: TGTGCCAGCAGCCCCTCCCTAGCGGGGGACCTAGGGCAGCAGTTCTTC.

The rearrangement uses TRBV5-1 and TRBJ2-2, with TRBD2 matching 8 bases. The J segment lost 1 base and the V segment lost 4 bases, leaving 9 bases of the junction unmatched. The CDR3 contains 17 residues. The germline V gene encodes CDR1 SGHRS and CDR2 YFSETQ. The DNA of the CDR3 is TGCGCCAGCAGCGCCAGACTAGCGCCGGGGAACACCGGGGAGCTGTTTTTT. Amino acid sequence: CASSARLAPGNTGELFF.

J is TRBJ1-4 and V is TRBV18; 7 nucleotides line up with TRBD1. CDR3 size: 16 residues. V shed 3 bases and J 8 bases; nucleotides not matched to a gene: 12. In germline, CDR1 is KGHSH, CDR2 LQKENI. As DNA, the CDR3 is TGTGCCAGCTCACCTGGACAGGCCCTGGCCGAGGAAAAACTGTTTTTT. It yields the protein CASSPGQALAEEKLFF.

V usage is TRBV5-1 and J usage is TRBJ1-1, with unresolved D. Trimming stripped 0 bases from V and 2 bases from J, with 11 bases between. The CDR3 spans 15 residues. The V gene's germline CDR1 is SGHRS and CDR2 YFSETQ. The CDR3 DNA reads as TGCGCCAGCAGCTTGGTTGGGCAGCTTAACACTGAAGCTTTCTTT. It encodes CASSLVGQLNTEAFF.

To note about this clone: The sample holds other DNA sequences that translate to the same CDR3. The chain combines TRBV5-1 with TRBJ1-1; D may be TRBD1 (5 bases). Germline CDR1 SGHRS, CDR2 YFSETQ. The CDR3 contains 14 residues. V was trimmed by 4 bases and J by 4 bases, leaving 14 bases between them. This CDR3 is CASSLVGRGTEAFF. CDR3 bases: TGCGCCAGCAGCCTAGTGGGGCGGGGCACTGAAGCTTTCTTT.

V and J are TRBV9 and TRBJ1-2; 9 nucleotides match TRBD1. V dropped 0 bases and J dropped 8; count of bases not matched to a gene: 8. This CDR3 contains 15 residues. The germline CDR1 and CDR2 sequences are SGDLS and YYNGEE. The CDR3 DNA follows: TGTGCCAGCAGCGTAGTGCAACAGGGGGCTTTGGGCTACACCTTC. Its translation is CASSVVQQGALGYTF.